This T cell receptor beta chain appears in the sequencing data of a study of T cell repertoires in cytomegalovirus infection. Study at large: Well-studied HLA-B-restricted epitopes and recently identified HLA-C-restricted epitopes of CMV were both used in the study. Signatures in public TCR beta sequences pointed to both CMV infection and matching HLA type.

Trimming cost V 3 bases and J 8 bases, with 20 bases left between them. This CDR3 is 16 amino acids long. This clonotype was seen a handful of times. What it recognizes is unknown. TCRdb recomputed calls from the reads with MiXCR, one row per CDR3 protein. The sample shows fewer than 150,000 distinct CDR3 sequences, under 35% of them seen only once. This chain uses TRBV12-3 or TRBV12-4 with TRBJ2-1; D not certain. The source of this sequence is a human donor in good health (CMV status not recorded). Some clones in this sample may be carry-over from other donors' samples. The sample here was CD8+ T cells from cultured PBMCs, taken from culture after CMV antigen stimulation. CDR3 nucleotides: TGTGCCAGCAGTTTCCCTGACTCAAGCTCCCAATATGAGCAGTTCTTC. The encoded protein is CASSFPDSSSQYEQFF.